The 7 T cell receptor beta chains below come from one sample, sequenced in a study of T cell responses to AZD1222 COVID-19 vaccine. TCRdb keeps only in-frame clones here, not all; method: immunoSEQ multiplex PCR. The sample lists tens of thousands of clones, approximately 90% occurring once. The sequencing here drew on peripheral blood, taken 28 days after the second AZD1222 dose. The source is an adult who received the AZD1222 COVID-19 vaccine.

Written as DNA, the CDR3 is TGTGCCAGCAGCTTAGCAGGGGCCCCTGGCTACACCTTC. As protein: CASSLAGAPGYTF. V and J are TRBV7-2 and TRBJ1-2; D is possibly TRBD1 (5 bases). CDR1 SGHTA and CDR2 FQGNSA come from the germline V gene. The V end lost 0 bases, the J end lost 7 bases, and 9 bases lay between the germline ends. This CDR3 region has 13 residues.

This chain uses TRBV6-5 with TRBJ2-2; the D is unclear. This CDR3 has 14 residues. In germline, CDR1 is MNHEY, CDR2 SVGAGI. V lost 2 bases and J lost 3, with 7 bases in between. CDR3 residues: CASSYGGYTGELFF. DNA for the CDR3: TGTGCCAGCAGTTACGGTGGTTACACCGGGGAGCTGTTTTTT.

The rearrangement joins TRBV5-1 to TRBJ2-2; D perhaps matches TRBD1 (6 bases). CDR1 SGHRS and CDR2 YFSETQ come from the germline V gene. The CDR3 covers 14 residues. Between the trimmed V and J ends, which lost 6 bases and 2 bases, there was a span of 11 bases. CDR3 sequence (DNA): TGCGCCAGCAACGACAGGACCAACACCGGGGAGCTGTTTTTT. Translating it yields CASNDRTNTGELFF.

The chain links TRBV9 to TRBJ2-1; 11 positions match TRBD2. The germline gives CDR1 SGDLS, CDR2 YYNGEE. The V gene end was trimmed by 7 bases and the J gene end by 4 bases; junction bases not matched to a gene: 7. The CDR3 is 15 amino acids. CDR3 sequence reads: CASGKLAGDYNEQFF. The DNA of the CDR3 is TGTGCCAGCGGAAAACTAGCGGGAGATTACAATGAGCAGTTCTTC.

The chain uses TRBV7-3 and TRBJ2-2; no reliable D call. Germline loops: CDR1 SGHTA, CDR2 FQGTGA. This CDR3 has 14 residues. V lost 5 bases and J 2 bases, leaving 9 bases between the germline ends. CDR3 residues: CASSLYPNTGELFF. CDR3 coding DNA: TGTGCCAGCAGCCTATACCCCAACACCGGGGAGCTGTTTTTT.

This clone showed up just a few times. V is TRBV7-2 and J is TRBJ1-2; no reliable D call. The CDR3 consists of 14 residues. Germline V CDR1 and CDR2: SGHTA, FQGNSA. CDR3 bases: TGTGCAACCGAACATCCCGCAGTTTTCTATGGCTACACCTTC. Translation gives CATEHPAVFYGYTF.

V is TRBV9 and J is TRBJ1-2; possibly TRBD1 for D (6 bases). The germline CDR1 and CDR2 sequences are SGDLS and YYNGEE. The V gene lost 1 base and the J gene lost 3 bases, with 13 bases spanning the gap. The CDR3 consists of 15 residues. The CDR3 DNA sequence: TGTGCCAGCAGCGTAAGTGGGGGCATCGACTATGGCTACACCTTC. Its protein product is CASSVSGGIDYGYTF.